A single sample is the source of the 10 T cell receptor beta chains below, sequenced in a study of blood T cell repertoires in COVID-19. Sequenced by immunoSEQ multiplex PCR; TCRdb stores in-frame clones only, minus some. The sample lists about 300,000 clones, 86% occurring once. Sequenced input: PBMCs or T cells enriched from blood (not recorded which). All receptors come from a woman in her late teens or twenties who had recovered from COVID-19.

This chain links TRBV7-9 with TRBJ2-7, with D possibly being TRBD2 (6 bases). The V and J ends lost 5 bases and 13 bases respectively, with 15 bases between them. The CDR3 has 11 amino acids. CDR1 and CDR2 from the germline V gene are SEHNR and FQNEAQ (reference sequence). The CDR3 region has the DNA TGTGCCAGCAGCGCACAACTAGCCTACTACTTC. Protein sequence: CASSAQLAYYF.

The chain employs TRBV4-2 and TRBJ2-1, with 11 bases lining up with TRBD2. Looked up from germline, CDR1 is LGHNA and CDR2 is YNFKEQ. V shed 0 bases, J shed 9 bases, and the junction held 10 bases outside the gene matches. This CDR3 is built from 17 residues. The CDR3 coding sequence is TGTGCCAGCAGCCAAGAAGGAACTAGCGGGGGAGGCGGTGAGCAGTTCTTC. It encodes CASSQEGTSGGGGEQFF.

The rearrangement links TRBV5-6 to TRBJ1-3; 8 bases map to TRBD1. The germline V gene has CDR1 SGHDT and CDR2 YYEEEE. The CDR3 runs 16 residues. After removal of 1 base from V and 4 bases from J, the junction contained 7 bases not matched to a gene. CDR3 nucleotide sequence: TGTGCCAGCAGCTTGCGACCGCAGGGGGCAGGAAACACCATATATTTT. Amino acids: CASSLRPQGAGNTIYF.

This clone was picked up one time. This chain links TRBV19 with TRBJ2-2; no clear D. The CDR3 runs to 15 residues. Germline values: CDR1 LNHDA, CDR2 SQIVND (reference sequence). V was trimmed by 1 base and J by 0 bases, leaving 6 bases between them. This chain's CDR3 is CASSIVSANTGELFF. Here the CDR3 DNA reads TGTGCCAGTAGTATAGTTTCAGCGAACACCGGGGAGCTGTTTTTT.

The V and J genes are TRBV5-1 and TRBJ2-2; D might be TRBD1 (6 bases). Trimming removed 6 bases at V and 5 bases at J, with 23 bases between. This CDR3 is 17 amino acids long. The germline V gene encodes CDR1 SGHRS and CDR2 YFSETQ. The CDR3 protein is CASTSSGAARGTGELFF. The CDR3 coding sequence is TGCGCCAGCACCTCAAGTGGGGCGGCCAGGGGAACCGGGGAGCTGTTTTTT.

The chain combines TRBV2 with TRBJ1-1, with D perhaps TRBD1 (5 bases). CDR1 is SNHLY, CDR2 FYNNEI, per germline. This CDR3 is built from 11 residues. The ends were cut back, 6 bases at V and 11 bases at J, with 13 bases in the middle. The DNA of the CDR3 is TGTGCCAGCAGGAACGATGGGGGGGCTTTCTTT. This codes for CASRNDGGAFF.

The gene calls are TRBV18 and TRBJ2-2; no reliable D call. The germline gives CDR1 KGHSH, CDR2 LQKENI. V was cut by 3 bases and J by 6 bases, with 14 bases left in between. The CDR3 is 15 residues long. The CDR3 DNA reads TGTGCCAGCTCACCGCCACCGTTGTACTCCGGGGAGCTGTTTTTT. This sequence encodes CASSPPPLYSGELFF.

This sequence joins TRBV30 and TRBJ1-6; D is undetermined. The CDR3 contains 13 residues. The germline gives CDR1 GTSNPN, CDR2 SVGIG (reference sequence). The ends were cut back, 2 bases at V and 6 bases at J, with 8 bases in the middle. CDR3 sequence (DNA): TGTGCCTGGAGTTCCGAGGGTAATTCACCCCTCCACTTT. Encoded protein: CAWSSEGNSPLHF.

The chain carries TRBV4-2 and TRBJ2-7, with 7 nucleotides matching TRBD2. Germline V CDR1 and CDR2: LGHNA, YNFKEQ. The V gene end was trimmed by 1 base and the J gene end by 0 bases; junction bases not matched to a gene: 3. The CDR3 consists of 15 residues. The CDR3 sequence is CASSQGLAVSYEQYF. CDR3 bases: TGTGCCAGCAGCCAAGGTCTAGCGGTCTCCTACGAGCAGTACTTC.

CDR3 protein: CASSRGPEDTQYF. Here the CDR3 DNA reads TGTGCCAGCAGCCGAGGGCCCGAAGATACGCAGTATTTT. This chain joins TRBV27 and TRBJ2-3, with TRBD2 as a possible D gene (5 bases). This CDR3 comprises 13 residues. V lost 6 bases and J lost 5, with 12 bases in between. Germline-derived CDR1 and CDR2 are MNHEY and SMNVEV (reference sequence).